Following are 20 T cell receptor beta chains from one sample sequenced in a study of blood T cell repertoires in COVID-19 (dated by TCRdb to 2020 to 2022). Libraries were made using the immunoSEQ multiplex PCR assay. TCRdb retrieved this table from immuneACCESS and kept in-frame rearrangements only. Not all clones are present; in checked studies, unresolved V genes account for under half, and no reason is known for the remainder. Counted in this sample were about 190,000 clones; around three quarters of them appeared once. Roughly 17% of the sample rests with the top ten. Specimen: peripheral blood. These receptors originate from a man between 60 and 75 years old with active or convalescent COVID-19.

CDR3 in amino acids: CASSFSTGDYGYTF. Written as DNA, the CDR3 is TGTGCCAGCAGCTTTTCGACAGGGGACTATGGCTACACCTTC. The V gene is TRBV7-9, the J gene TRBJ1-2, with 8 bases fitting TRBD1. CDR1 and CDR2 (germline): SEHNR, FQNEAQ (reference sequence). V lost 3 bases to trimming and J lost 3 bases; unmatched junction nucleotides: 3. The CDR3 loop spans 14 amino acids.

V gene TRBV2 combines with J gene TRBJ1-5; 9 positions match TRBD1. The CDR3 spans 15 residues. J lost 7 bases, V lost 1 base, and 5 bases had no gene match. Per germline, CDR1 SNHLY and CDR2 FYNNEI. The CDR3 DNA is TGTGCCAGCAGTGAAGACAGGGGGCGTTTCCAGCCCCAGCATTTT. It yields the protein CASSEDRGRFQPQHF.

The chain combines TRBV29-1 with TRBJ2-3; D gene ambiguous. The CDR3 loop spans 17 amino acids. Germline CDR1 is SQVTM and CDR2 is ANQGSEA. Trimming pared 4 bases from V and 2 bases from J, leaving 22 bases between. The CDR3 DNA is TGCAGCGTTGTGGGTCTGAGATCGGCGGCAGACACAGATACGCAGTATTTT. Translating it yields CSVVGLRSAADTDTQYF.

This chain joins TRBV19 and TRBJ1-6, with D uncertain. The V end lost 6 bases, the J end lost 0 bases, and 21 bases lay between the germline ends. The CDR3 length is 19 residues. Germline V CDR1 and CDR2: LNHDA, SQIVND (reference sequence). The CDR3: CASSLGGRLPSSYNSPLHF. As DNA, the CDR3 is TGTGCCAGTAGCCTCGGAGGGAGGCTCCCGAGCTCCTATAATTCACCCCTCCACTTT.

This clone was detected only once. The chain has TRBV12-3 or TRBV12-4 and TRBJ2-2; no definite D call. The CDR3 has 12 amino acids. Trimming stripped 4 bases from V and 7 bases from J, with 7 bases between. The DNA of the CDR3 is TGTGCCAGCAGTTCAAATGTCGGGGAGCTGTTTTTT. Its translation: CASSSNVGELFF.

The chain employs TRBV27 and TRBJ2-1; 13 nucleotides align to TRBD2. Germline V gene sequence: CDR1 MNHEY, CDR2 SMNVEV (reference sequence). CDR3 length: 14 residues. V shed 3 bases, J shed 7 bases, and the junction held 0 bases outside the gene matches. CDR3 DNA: TGTGCCAGCAGTTTGGGACTAGCGGGGAATGAGCAGTTCTTC. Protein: CASSLGLAGNEQFF.

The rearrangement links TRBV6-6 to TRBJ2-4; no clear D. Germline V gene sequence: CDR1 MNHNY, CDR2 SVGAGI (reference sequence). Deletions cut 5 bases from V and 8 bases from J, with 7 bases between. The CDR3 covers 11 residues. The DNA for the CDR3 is TGTGCCAGCAGTCCTCGAGACATTCAGTACTTC. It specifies CASSPRDIQYF.

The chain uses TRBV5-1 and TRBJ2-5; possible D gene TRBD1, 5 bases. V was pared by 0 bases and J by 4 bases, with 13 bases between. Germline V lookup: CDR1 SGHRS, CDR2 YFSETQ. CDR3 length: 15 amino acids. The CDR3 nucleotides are TGCGCCAGCAGCTTGGCCGGTGGGGCTCGAGAGACCCAGTACTTC. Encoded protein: CASSLAGGARETQYF.

The CDR3: CASSEKWDRGWEQYF. CDR3 coding DNA: TGTGCCAGCAGCGAAAAATGGGACAGGGGTTGGGAGCAGTACTTC. The J gene is TRBJ2-7, the V gene TRBV7-8; 10 bases align to TRBD1. This CDR3 region has 15 residues. Germline trimming cut 5 bases from V and 7 bases from J; bases unmatched to any gene: 11. Germline V gene lookup returns CDR1 SGHVS and CDR2 FQNEAQ.

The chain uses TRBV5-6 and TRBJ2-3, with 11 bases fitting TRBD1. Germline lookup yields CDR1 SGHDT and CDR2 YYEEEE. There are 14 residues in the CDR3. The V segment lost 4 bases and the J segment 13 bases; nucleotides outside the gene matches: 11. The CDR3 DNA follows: TGTGCCAGCAGCATGGACAGGGGGCGAGGGGTTGAGTATTTT. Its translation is CASSMDRGRGVEYF. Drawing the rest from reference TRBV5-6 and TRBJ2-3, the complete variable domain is DAGVTQSPTHLIKTRGQQVTLRCSPKSGHDTVSWYQQALGQGPQFIFQYYEEEERQRGNFPDRFSGHQFPNYSSELNVNALLLGDSALYLCASSMDRGRGVEYFGPGTRLTVL.

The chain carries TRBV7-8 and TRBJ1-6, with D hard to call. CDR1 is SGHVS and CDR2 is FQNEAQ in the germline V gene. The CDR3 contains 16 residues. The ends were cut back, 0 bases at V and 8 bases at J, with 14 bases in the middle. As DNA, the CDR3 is TGTGCCAGCAGCTTAGCGCAGGAGGGTATGGATTCACCCCTCCACTTT. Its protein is CASSLAQEGMDSPLHF.

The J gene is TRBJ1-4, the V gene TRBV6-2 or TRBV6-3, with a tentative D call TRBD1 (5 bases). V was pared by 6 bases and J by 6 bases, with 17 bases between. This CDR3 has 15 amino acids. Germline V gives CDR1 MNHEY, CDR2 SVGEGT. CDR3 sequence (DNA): TGTGCCAGCAGCGACCCGCCGGGGGGGGATGAAAAACTGTTTTTT. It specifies CASSDPPGGDEKLFF.

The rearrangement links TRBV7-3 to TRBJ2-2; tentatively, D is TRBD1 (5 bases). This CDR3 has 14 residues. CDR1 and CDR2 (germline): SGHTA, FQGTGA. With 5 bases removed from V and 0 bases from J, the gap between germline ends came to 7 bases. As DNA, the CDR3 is TGTGCCAGCAGCCAGGGCACGAACACCGGGGAGCTGTTTTTT. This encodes CASSQGTNTGELFF.

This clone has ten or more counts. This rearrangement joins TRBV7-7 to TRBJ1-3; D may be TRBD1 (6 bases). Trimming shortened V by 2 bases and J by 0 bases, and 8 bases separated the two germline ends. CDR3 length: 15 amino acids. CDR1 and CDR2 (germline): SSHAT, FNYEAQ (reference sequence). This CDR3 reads CASSLRGGSGNTIYF. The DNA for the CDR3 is TGTGCCAGCAGCTTACGAGGGGGCTCTGGAAACACCATATATTTT.

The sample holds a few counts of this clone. In DNA, the CDR3 is TGTGCCAGCAGCCAGGCGCCGAACACTGAAGCTTTCTTT. This codes for CASSQAPNTEAFF. This chain links TRBV7-3 with TRBJ1-1, with D uncertain. Per germline, CDR1 SGHTA and CDR2 FQGTGA. Trimming removed 5 bases from V and 1 base from J, with 8 bases in between. This CDR3 has 13 amino acids.

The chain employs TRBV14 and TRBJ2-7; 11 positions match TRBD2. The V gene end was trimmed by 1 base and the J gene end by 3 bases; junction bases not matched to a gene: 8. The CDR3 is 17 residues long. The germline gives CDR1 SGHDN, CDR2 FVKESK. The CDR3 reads CASSQVPGLADYYEQYF. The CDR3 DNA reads TGTGCCAGCAGCCAAGTCCCGGGACTAGCGGACTACTACGAGCAGTACTTC.

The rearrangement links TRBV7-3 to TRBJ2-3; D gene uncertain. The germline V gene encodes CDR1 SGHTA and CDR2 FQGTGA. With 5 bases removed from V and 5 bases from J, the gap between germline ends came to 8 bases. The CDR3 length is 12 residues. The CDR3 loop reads CASSPSGDTQYF. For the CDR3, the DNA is TGTGCCAGCAGCCCCTCGGGAGATACGCAGTATTTT.

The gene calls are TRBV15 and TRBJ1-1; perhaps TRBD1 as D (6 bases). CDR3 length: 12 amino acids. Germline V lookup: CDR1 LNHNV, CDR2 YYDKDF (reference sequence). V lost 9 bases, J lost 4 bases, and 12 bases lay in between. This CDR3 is CATSTGTTEAFF. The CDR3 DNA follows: TGTGCCACTAGTACAGGGACCACTGAAGCTTTCTTT.

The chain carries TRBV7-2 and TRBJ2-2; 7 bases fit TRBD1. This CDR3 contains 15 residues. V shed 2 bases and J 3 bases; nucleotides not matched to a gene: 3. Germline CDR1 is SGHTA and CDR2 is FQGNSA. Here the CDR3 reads CASSLLTGDTGELFF. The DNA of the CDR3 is TGTGCCAGCAGCTTACTTACAGGGGACACCGGGGAGCTGTTTTTT. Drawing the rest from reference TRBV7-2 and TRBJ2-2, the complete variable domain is GAGVSQSPSNKVTEKGKDVELRCDPISGHTALYWYRQSLGQGLEFLIYFQGNSAPDKSGLPSDRFSAERTGGSVSTLTIQRTQQEDSAVYLCASSLLTGDTGELFFGEGSRLTVL.

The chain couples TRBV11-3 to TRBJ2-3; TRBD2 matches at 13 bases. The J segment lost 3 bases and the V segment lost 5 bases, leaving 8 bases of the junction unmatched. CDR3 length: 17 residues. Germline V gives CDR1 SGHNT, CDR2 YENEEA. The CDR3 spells CASSRGLAGSYTDTQYF. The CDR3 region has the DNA TGTGCCAGCAGCAGGGGACTAGCGGGATCATATACAGATACGCAGTATTTT. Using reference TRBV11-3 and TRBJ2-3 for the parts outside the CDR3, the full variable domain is EAGVVQSPRYKIIEKKQPVAFWCNPISGHNTLYWYLQNLGQGPELLIRYENEEAVDDSQLPKDRFSAERLKGVDSTLKIQPAELGDSAVYLCASSRGLAGSYTDTQYFGPGTRLTVL.